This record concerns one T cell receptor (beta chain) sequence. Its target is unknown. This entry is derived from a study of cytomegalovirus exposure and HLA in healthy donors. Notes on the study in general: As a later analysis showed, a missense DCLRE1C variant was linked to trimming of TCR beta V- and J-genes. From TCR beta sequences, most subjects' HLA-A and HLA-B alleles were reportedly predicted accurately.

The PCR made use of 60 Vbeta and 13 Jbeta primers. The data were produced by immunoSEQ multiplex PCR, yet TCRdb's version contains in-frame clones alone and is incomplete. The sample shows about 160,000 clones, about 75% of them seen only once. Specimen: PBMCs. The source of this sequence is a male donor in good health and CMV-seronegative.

Here the CDR3 reads CATSSLQGNTIYF. CDR3 in DNA: TGTGCCACCAGCAGCCTACAGGGAAACACCATATATTTT. The chain carries TRBV15 and TRBJ1-3, with D unclear. The germline gives CDR1 LNHNV, CDR2 YYDKDF (reference sequence). V lost 3 bases to trimming and J lost 4 bases, with 7 bases between them. The CDR3 has 13 residues.